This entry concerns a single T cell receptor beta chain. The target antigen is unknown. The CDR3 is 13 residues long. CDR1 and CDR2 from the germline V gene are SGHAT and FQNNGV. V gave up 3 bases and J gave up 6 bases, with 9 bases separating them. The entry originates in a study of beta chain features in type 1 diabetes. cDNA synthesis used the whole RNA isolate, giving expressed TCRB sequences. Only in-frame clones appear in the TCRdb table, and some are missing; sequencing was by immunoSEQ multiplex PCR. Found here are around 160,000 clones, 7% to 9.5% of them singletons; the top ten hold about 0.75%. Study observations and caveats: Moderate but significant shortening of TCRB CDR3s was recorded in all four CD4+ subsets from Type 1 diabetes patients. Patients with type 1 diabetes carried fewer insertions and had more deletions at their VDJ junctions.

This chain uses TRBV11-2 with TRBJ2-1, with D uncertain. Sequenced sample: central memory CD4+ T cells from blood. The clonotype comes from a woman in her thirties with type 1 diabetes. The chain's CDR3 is CASSFKLVNEQFF. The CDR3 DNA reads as TGTGCCAGCAGCTTTAAACTGGTCAATGAGCAGTTCTTC.